This TCR beta chain was profiled in a study of blood T cell repertoires in COVID-19. Overall study context: The United States, Italy and Spain supplied acute and convalescent COVID-19 samples. The cDNA or gDNA used as material had been derived from T cells, B-cell-depleted T cells, or PBMCs.

Trimming pared 3 bases from V and 2 bases from J, leaving 16 bases between. The CDR3 sequence is 16 residues long. Per the germline V gene, CDR1 is LGHNA and CDR2 is YSLEER. Participants came from about 24 US areas, aged about 18 to 89 years. Assignments of participants to cohorts depended upon their own reported clinical history. Method: immunoSEQ multiplex PCR; TCRdb's copy keeps in-frame clones and lacks some. The sample lists some 200,000 clones; about four fifths were seen once. Specimen: PBMCs or T cells enriched from blood (not recorded which). The chain carries TRBV4-3 and TRBJ1-2; D perhaps matches TRBD1 (6 bases). The receptor was derived from a middle-aged woman with acute COVID-19. This CDR3 is CASSQGGAGANYGYTF. The CDR3 DNA follows: TGCGCCAGCAGCCAGGGGGGGGCCGGGGCGAACTATGGCTACACCTTC.